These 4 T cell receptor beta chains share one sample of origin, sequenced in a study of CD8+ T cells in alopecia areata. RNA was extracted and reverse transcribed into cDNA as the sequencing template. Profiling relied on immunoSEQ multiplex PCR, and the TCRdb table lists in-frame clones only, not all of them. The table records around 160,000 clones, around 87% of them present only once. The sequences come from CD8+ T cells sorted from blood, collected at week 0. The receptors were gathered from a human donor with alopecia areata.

CDR3 nucleotide sequence: TGCGCCAGCAGCCACCTGACTAGCGGGATCATAACCTACGAGCAGTACTTC. Translated, it gives CASSHLTSGIITYEQYF. The J gene is TRBJ2-7, the V gene TRBV4-1; 11 bases match TRBD2. The CDR3 totals 17 residues. The J segment lost 2 bases and the V segment lost 3 bases, leaving 9 bases of the junction unmatched. Germline V gene lookup returns CDR1 MGHRA and CDR2 YSYEKL.

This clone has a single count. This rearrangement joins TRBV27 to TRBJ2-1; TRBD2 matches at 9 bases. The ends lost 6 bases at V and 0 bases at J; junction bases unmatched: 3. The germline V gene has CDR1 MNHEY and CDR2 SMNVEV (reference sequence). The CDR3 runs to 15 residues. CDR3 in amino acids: CASRDSGSSYNEQFF. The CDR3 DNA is TGTGCCAGCAGAGATAGCGGGAGCTCCTACAATGAGCAGTTCTTC.

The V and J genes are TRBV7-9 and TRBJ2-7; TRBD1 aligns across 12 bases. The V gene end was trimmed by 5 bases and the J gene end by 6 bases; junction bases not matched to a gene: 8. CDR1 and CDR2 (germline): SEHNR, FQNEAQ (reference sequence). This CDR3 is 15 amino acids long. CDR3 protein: CASSRDRGLLGEQYF. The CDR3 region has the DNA TGTGCCAGCAGCCGGGACAGGGGGCTTCTCGGCGAGCAGTACTTC.

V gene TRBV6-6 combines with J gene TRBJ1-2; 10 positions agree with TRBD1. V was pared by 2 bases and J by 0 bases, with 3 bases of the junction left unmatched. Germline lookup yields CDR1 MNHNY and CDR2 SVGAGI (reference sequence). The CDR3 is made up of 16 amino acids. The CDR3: CASSYPGQGANYGYTF. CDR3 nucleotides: TGTGCCAGCAGTTACCCAGGACAGGGGGCTAACTATGGCTACACCTTC.